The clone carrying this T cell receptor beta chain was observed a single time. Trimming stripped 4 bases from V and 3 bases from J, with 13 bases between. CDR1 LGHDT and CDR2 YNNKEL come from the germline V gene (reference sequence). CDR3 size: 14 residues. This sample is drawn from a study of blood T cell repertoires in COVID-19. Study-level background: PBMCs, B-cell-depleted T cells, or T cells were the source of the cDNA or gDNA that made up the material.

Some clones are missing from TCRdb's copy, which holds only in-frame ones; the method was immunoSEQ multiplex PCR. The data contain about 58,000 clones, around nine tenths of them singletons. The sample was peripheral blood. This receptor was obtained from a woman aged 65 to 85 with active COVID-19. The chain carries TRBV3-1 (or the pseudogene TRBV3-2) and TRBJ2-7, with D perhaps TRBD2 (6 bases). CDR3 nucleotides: TGTGCCAGCAGCCCGGGACCGGGAGACTACGAGCAGTACTTC. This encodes CASSPGPGDYEQYF.